These 20 T cell receptor beta chains were all obtained from the same sample, sequenced in a study of vaccination effects on CD4 cells after COVID-19. These receptors are not linked to any known antigen. Method: immunoSEQ multiplex PCR; TCRdb's copy keeps in-frame clones and lacks some. The sample has about 61,000 clones, roughly 80% seen once. ViraFEST expansion of antigen-specific CD4+ T cells with viral peptide pools preceded sequencing. Once cultured for under 11 days, the cells underwent separation to obtain CD4+ T cells. The material was CD4+ T cells from PBMCs cultured with HCoV-229E spike peptides, obtained before COVID-19 vaccination. Receptors originate from a human donor who received a COVID-19 vaccine.

V and J are TRBV5-1 and TRBJ2-7; D unclear. CDR1 is SGHRS, CDR2 YFSETQ, per germline. Trimming stripped 0 bases from V and 4 bases from J, with 14 bases between. This CDR3 is built from 15 residues. This CDR3 reads CASSLASLAAYEQYV. The CDR3 DNA sequence: TGCGCCAGCAGCTTGGCGTCCCTCGCGGCGTACGAGCAGTACGTC.

The gene calls are TRBV19 and TRBJ1-2, with D tentatively TRBD1 (6 bases). Germline CDR1 and CDR2: LNHDA and SQIVND (reference sequence). This CDR3 contains 16 residues. Trimming stripped 5 bases from V and 5 bases from J, with 21 bases between. CDR3 loop: CASSSRIPQGGYGYTF. In DNA form, the CDR3 reads TGTGCCAGTAGTTCCAGAATCCCACAGGGAGGATATGGCTACACCTTC.

This clone has more than one count but fewer than ten. The chain couples TRBV27 to TRBJ2-7; TRBD1 is a possible D gene (5 bases). Germline CDR1 MNHEY, CDR2 SMNVEV (reference sequence). V was pared by 0 bases and J by 6 bases, with 12 bases between. CDR3 length: 14 residues. CDR3 in DNA: TGTGCCAGCAGTTTATCGTACAGGATAGGCGAGCAGTACGTC. Protein sequence: CASSLSYRIGEQYV.

The chain couples TRBV4-3 to TRBJ2-1, with D perhaps matching TRBD1 or TRBD2 (7 bases each). CDR1 is LGHNA, CDR2 YSLEER, per germline. This CDR3 has 17 residues. V lost 0 bases and J lost 8, with 20 bases in between. The chain's CDR3 is CASSQDPGGGPWYEQFF. CDR3 coding DNA: TGCGCCAGCAGCCAAGACCCAGGGGGGGGTCCTTGGTATGAGCAGTTCTTC.

The V and J genes are TRBV10-2 and TRBJ2-3; 10 bases are a match to TRBD1. V lost 7 bases, J lost 5 bases, and 6 bases stayed unmatched. The CDR3 has 14 amino acids. From germline, CDR1 is WSHSY and CDR2 SAAADI. This chain's CDR3 is CASKTGTGVDTQYF. CDR3 nucleotides: TGCGCCAGCAAAACCGGGACAGGGGTAGATACGCAGTATTTT.

The DNA for the CDR3 is TGTGCCAGCAGCGTAGGACAGGGAATAGACAGCCCCCAGCATTTT. Its protein is CASSVGQGIDSPQHF. The chain joins TRBV9 to TRBJ1-5; 7 bases align to TRBD1. Germline V gives CDR1 SGDLS, CDR2 YYNGEE. J gave up 10 bases and V 0 bases, and 10 bases lay outside the gene matches. The CDR3 covers 15 residues.

J is TRBJ1-2 and V is TRBV5-1, with TRBD1 as a possible D gene (6 bases). Germline V gives CDR1 SGHRS, CDR2 YFSETQ. The CDR3 is 14 amino acids. Trimming removed 2 bases from V and 6 bases from J, with 14 bases in between. The CDR3 region is CASSFTGIVDGYTF. The CDR3 coding sequence is TGCGCCAGCAGCTTTACAGGGATTGTAGATGGCTACACCTTC.

This sequence joins TRBV28 and TRBJ1-1; D may be TRBD1 (6 bases). CDR3 length: 13 residues. Germline V gene sequence: CDR1 MDHEN, CDR2 SYDVKM. The CDR3 DNA reads TGTGCTACTGAACGGGGGCGGTACACTGAAGCTTTCTTT. This sequence encodes CATERGRYTEAFF.

This chain uses TRBV28 with TRBJ1-4, with D uncertain. This CDR3 contains 13 residues. Germline V gives CDR1 MDHEN, CDR2 SYDVKM. V was cut by 8 bases and J by 0 bases, with 7 bases left in between. The CDR3 region has the DNA TGTGCCAGCGGTTCAGCAACTAATGAAAAACTGTTTTTT. Translating it yields CASGSATNEKLFF.

This clone was detected only a few times. The chain's CDR3 is CASSTGTGVRGYTF. The DNA for the CDR3 is TGTGCCAGCAGTACGGGGACAGGGGTACGAGGCTACACCTTC. The V call is TRBV28, the J call TRBJ1-2; 10 bases align to TRBD1. This CDR3 is 14 amino acids long. After removal of 5 bases from V and 8 bases from J, the junction contained 8 bases not matched to a gene. The germline CDR1 and CDR2 sequences are MDHEN and SYDVKM.

The chain joins TRBV7-2 to TRBJ1-6, with TRBD1 matching over 9 bases. CDR3 length: 16 amino acids. The germline V gene encodes CDR1 SGHTA and CDR2 FQGNSA. Trimming removed 1 base from V and 10 bases from J; junction bases left unmatched: 8. The CDR3 sequence is CASSLELGTGSSPLHF. The CDR3 DNA is TGTGCCAGCAGCTTAGAACTGGGGACAGGGTCGTCACCCCTCCACTTT.

The rearrangement uses TRBV7-2 and TRBJ2-1, with D possibly called TRBD1 or TRBD2 (5 bases each). Trimming removed 5 bases at V and 4 bases at J, with 12 bases between. This CDR3 is 14 amino acids long. CDR1 is SGHTA, CDR2 FQGNSA, per germline. In DNA, the CDR3 is TGTGCCAGCAGCGAAAGGGGACGTTACAATGAGCAGTTCTTC. Its protein is CASSERGRYNEQFF.

V usage is TRBV6-6 and J usage is TRBJ2-7; D assignment may be TRBD1 or TRBD2 (6 bases each). The CDR3 extends over 15 amino acids. V was trimmed by 3 bases and J by 1 base, leaving 13 bases between them. Germline lookup yields CDR1 MNHNY and CDR2 SVGAGI (reference sequence). This chain's CDR3 is CASSYGGPGSYEQYV. The CDR3 nucleotides read TGTGCCAGCAGTTATGGGGGGCCGGGATCCTACGAGCAGTACGTC.

V and J are TRBV24-1 and TRBJ2-1; D is ambiguous. This CDR3 comprises 16 residues. Germline V CDR1 and CDR2: KGHDR, SFDVKD. Trimming removed 3 bases from V and 0 bases from J, with 11 bases in between. The CDR3 protein is CATSDQDGSSYNEQFF. The DNA of the CDR3 is TGTGCCACCAGTGATCAGGACGGTAGCTCCTACAATGAGCAGTTCTTC.

The sample holds one count of this clone. This CDR3 is CASSALGTGSSYEQYV. As DNA, the CDR3 is TGTGCCAGCTCAGCCCTGGGGACAGGCAGCTCCTACGAGCAGTACGTC. This sequence joins TRBV18 and TRBJ2-7, with 8 bases fitting TRBD1. Germline loops: CDR1 KGHSH, CDR2 LQKENI. Germline trimming cut 5 bases from V and 0 bases from J; bases unmatched to any gene: 9. The CDR3 runs to 16 residues.

The rearrangement links TRBV19 to TRBJ2-3, with D maybe TRBD2 (6 bases). Germline V gene data show CDR1 as LNHDA and CDR2 as SQIVND (reference sequence). CDR3 length equals 15 residues. Trimming removed 7 bases at V and 4 bases at J, with 18 bases between. The CDR3: CASTPRGVGSDTQYF. CDR3 nucleotides: TGTGCCAGTACCCCTCGCGGGGTGGGATCAGATACGCAGTATTTT.

This chain connects TRBV10-1 to TRBJ2-5; 10 bases fit TRBD2. Unmatched junction bases numbered 10, after V lost 4 bases and J lost 5 bases. The CDR3 loop spans 16 amino acids. Germline V gene lookup returns CDR1 WNHNN and CDR2 SYGVQD (reference sequence). CDR3 coding DNA: TGCGCCAGCAGTGCGGCCAGCGGGGGGGCCCGTGAGACCCAGTACTTC. Translation gives CASSAASGGARETQYF.

The chain recombines TRBV24-1 with TRBJ1-2; D might be TRBD1 (6 bases). The germline V gene has CDR1 KGHDR and CDR2 SFDVKD. CDR3 length: 16 residues. Trimming cost V 5 bases and J 5 bases, with 20 bases left between them. The CDR3, as DNA: TGTGCCACCAGTGGGCCCGGGACACGAGGATCTTATGGCTACACCTTC. Protein: CATSGPGTRGSYGYTF.

The chain joins TRBV4-1 to TRBJ1-2, with D unresolved. The CDR3 consists of 15 residues. CDR1 is MGHRA, CDR2 YSYEKL, per germline. V lost 5 bases and J 0 bases, leaving 13 bases between the germline ends. The CDR3 reads CASSVAAASNYGYTF. Written as DNA, the CDR3 is TGCGCCAGCAGCGTAGCCGCCGCATCTAACTATGGCTACACCTTC.

The chain couples TRBV3-1 (or the pseudogene TRBV3-2) to TRBJ1-4; D may be TRBD1 (6 bases). Germline values: CDR1 LGHDT, CDR2 YNNKEL (reference sequence). This CDR3 is built from 15 residues. The V gene lost 1 base and the J gene lost 7 bases, with 13 bases spanning the gap. In DNA, the CDR3 is TGTGCCAGCAGCCAAGGACAGGTACTCCCTGAAAAACTGTTTTTT. Translating it yields CASSQGQVLPEKLFF.